This passage covers 2 T cell receptor beta chains from one sample sequenced in a study of T cell repertoires in breast cancer. The expanded emulsion RT-PCR method captured paired alpha and beta chains from CD8+ T cells. Unpaired genes were suppressed by blocking oligonucleotides during a second nested PCR. TCRdb re-analysed the emulsion pairing reads in MiXCR, keeping a single row per CDR3 protein. The sample contains around 43,000 distinct CDR3 sequences, about 41% of which appear only once. Input material: CD8+ T cells. All receptors come from a pool of human donors with breast cancer or a healthy control (not recorded which).

The rearrangement joins TRBV12-3 or TRBV12-4 to TRBJ2-2; no clear D. Trimming shortened V by 6 bases and J by 6 bases, and 20 bases separated the two germline ends. The CDR3 extends over 16 amino acids. CDR3: CASSSLIESSPGELFF. The DNA of the CDR3 is TGTGCCAGCAGCTCCCTGATCGAGAGTTCACCCGGGGAGCTGTTTTTT.

This rearrangement joins TRBV12-3 or TRBV12-4 to TRBJ2-1; TRBD2 is a possible D gene (6 bases). The CDR3 consists of 13 residues. The germline V and J ends were trimmed by 4 bases and 10 bases, with 14 bases remaining between them. CDR3 coding DNA: TGTGCCAGCAGTTGGGACTCCCCAGGGGAGCAGTTCTTC. Its protein product is CASSWDSPGEQFF.